Listed below are T cell receptor beta chains from one sample, sequenced in a study of beta chain features in type 1 diabetes. The data were produced by immunoSEQ multiplex PCR, yet TCRdb's version contains in-frame clones alone and is incomplete. Among more than 550,000 clones, roughly an eighth were seen once, and the ten largest hold around 0.04%. Specimen: naive CD4+ T cells from blood. The source of these receptors is a man aged 18 to 29 with type 1 diabetes. CDR3s include the opening cysteine and the closing phenylalanine or tryptophan. A D gene is named only where the DNA matches it firmly. Clone size is shown for a subset of rows, as once, few, many or a class of expanded clone.

length | J | D | size | V | DNA | CDR3
14 | TRBJ1-2 | - | - | TRBV2 | TGTGCCAGCAGTGAACGGCTGACATCCGATGGCTACACCTTC | CASSERLTSDGYTF
17 | TRBJ2-4 | TRBD2 | few | TRBV19 | TGTGCCAGTAGTATAGTCCCGACTAGCGGACTTAGAAACATTCAGTACTTC | CASSIVPTSGLRNIQYF
15 | TRBJ2-3 | - | few | TRBV6-5 | TGTGCCAGCGCCGGTACAAGGTTCCTCACAGATACGCAGTATTTT | CASAGTRFLTDTQYF
14 | TRBJ2-7 | - | few | TRBV25-1 | TGTGCCAGCAGGGGGGGACAGTCTAACTACGAGCAGTACTTC | CASRGGQSNYEQYF
12 | TRBJ2-1 | - | few | TRBV11-2 | TGTGCCAGCAGCTTCCAGTTTGGTGAGCAGTTCTTC | CASSFQFGEQFF
15 | TRBJ1-4 | - | few | TRBV9 | TGTGCCAGCAGCCCCAGAGGGTCGCCTAATGAAAAACTGTTTTTT | CASSPRGSPNEKLFF
14 | TRBJ2-7 | TRBD1 | - | TRBV18 | TGTGCCAGCTCACCGGGACAGACTATCTACGAGCAGTACTTC | CASSPGQTIYEQYF
12 | TRBJ1-1 | TRBD1 | few | TRBV28 | TGTGCCTGTAGGACAGGACTCACTGAAGCTTTCTTT | CACRTGLTEAFF
14 | TRBJ1-2 | TRBD1 | - | TRBV29-1 | TGCAGCGTTGACGCCAACCAGGGGGCGCAAGGCTACACCTTC | CSVDANQGAQGYTF
17 | TRBJ2-4 | TRBD1 | many | TRBV14 | TGTGCCAGCAGCGTAACGACAGGGGTGATGGCCAAAAACATTCAGTACTTC | CASSVTTGVMAKNIQYF
15 | TRBJ2-7 | - | - | TRBV6-5 | TGTGCCAGCAGACTAAGCCCAGTGCCCGTCTACGAGCAGTACTTC | CASRLSPVPVYEQYF
15 | TRBJ1-1 | - | few | TRBV30 | TGTGCCTGGAGCCCCGCGGGCCCAACCCACACTGAAGCTTTCTTT | CAWSPAGPTHTEAFF
18 | TRBJ2-6 | TRBD1 | - | TRBV27 | TGTGCCAGCAGTTTATGGGGACAGGGACTTCCTGGGGCCAACGTCCTGACTTTC | CASSLWGQGLPGANVLTF
11 | TRBJ1-1 | - | - | TRBV30 | TGTGCCTCGCGGGAAGGGACTGAAGCTTTCTTT | CASREGTEAFF
12 | TRBJ2-5 | - | few | TRBV7-2 | TGTGCCAGCAGCTCAACGGCTGAGACCCAGTACTTC | CASSSTAETQYF
15 | TRBJ1-6 | - | - | TRBV5-1 | TGCGCCAGCAGCTTGGACAGGGAGACGGGTTCACCCCTCCACTTT | CASSLDRETGSPLHF
16 | TRBJ1-2 | - | - | TRBV5-6 | TGTGCCAGCAGCTCCGTTCCCCGGCAGGGCAACTATGGCTACACCTTC | CASSSVPRQGNYGYTF
15 | TRBJ2-6 | - | few | TRBV19 | TGTGCCAGTAGTGGATGGCCCTCTGGGGCCAACGTCCTGACTTTC | CASSGWPSGANVLTF
14 | TRBJ1-6 | - | once | TRBV30 | TGTGCCTGGACCCCGGGATATTATAATTCACCCCTCCACTTT | CAWTPGYYNSPLHF
18 | TRBJ2-1 | - | - | TRBV4-1 | TGCGCCAGCAGCCAAGAAGTGTTGGTAGGAGTAGGGGACAATGAGCAGTTCTTC | CASSQEVLVGVGDNEQFF
14 | TRBJ1-1 | - | - | TRBV18 | TGTGCCAGCTCCCTAGAAGGGGGATACACTGAAGCTTTCTTT | CASSLEGGYTEAFF
15 | TRBJ1-5 | - | - | TRBV6-5 | TGTGCCAGCAGTTTGGACAAATGGAGCAATCAGCCCCAGCATTTT | CASSLDKWSNQPQHF
13 | TRBJ1-2 | - | - | TRBV4-3 | TGCGCCAGCAGCCAAGAGAAAAGCTATGGCTACACCTTC | CASSQEKSYGYTF
15 | TRBJ2-1 | - | few | TRBV19 | TGTGCCAGTAGTATGGTCGCGGGAATGTCGTATGAGCAGTTCTTC | CASSMVAGMSYEQFF
13 | TRBJ1-1 | - | - | TRBV6-6 | TGTGCCAGCAGCCGAAACCAAGGTACTGAAGCTTTCTTT | CASSRNQGTEAFF
14 | TRBJ1-1 | - | - | TRBV30 | TGTGCCTGGAGAGGTTTGGGGGCCTCTAGCAGCGCTTTCTTT | CAWRGLGASSSAFF
15 | TRBJ2-3 | - | few | TRBV15 | TGTGCCACCAGCAGAGAAGCAGGAAGTGGAGATACGCAGTATTTT | CATSREAGSGDTQYF
13 | TRBJ2-7 | - | few | TRBV11-1 | TGTGCCAGCAGCCCTGAGGTCGGACACGAGCAGTACTTC | CASSPEVGHEQYF
14 | TRBJ2-1 | - | few | TRBV7-9 | TGTGCCAGCAGCCCCAGCGACCCCTACAATGAGCAGTTCTTC | CASSPSDPYNEQFF
17 | TRBJ2-3 | - | - | TRBV2 | TGTGCCAGCAGATCCCGAGCCCCCAGGACAGACACAGATACGCAGTATTTT | CASRSRAPRTDTDTQYF
11 | TRBJ2-3 | - | few | TRBV20-1 | TGCAGTGCCGCCGTGACAGATACGCAGTATTTT | CSAAVTDTQYF
14 | TRBJ2-5 | - | - | TRBV30 | TGTGCCTGGAGTGTACAGGGAAGTAAAGAGACCCAGTACTTC | CAWSVQGSKETQYF
14 | TRBJ1-4 | TRBD1 | few | TRBV30 | TGTGCCTGGGGCCGGGACAGCAGTAATGAAAAACTGTTTTTT | CAWGRDSSNEKLFF
15 | TRBJ2-7 | - | - | TRBV6-1 | TGTGCCAGCAGTCCCTCCGGGACCGACGGTTACGAGCAGTACTTC | CASSPSGTDGYEQYF
16 | TRBJ2-1 | - | - | TRBV5-1 | TGCGCCAGCAGCTTGGGCGGCCCGAGCTCCTACAATGAGCAGTTCTTC | CASSLGGPSSYNEQFF
16 | TRBJ2-5 | TRBD2 | - | TRBV6-6 | TGTGCCAGCAGTTACTCGCTAGCGGGGGGCCAAGAGACCCAGTACTTC | CASSYSLAGGQETQYF
12 | TRBJ2-7 | - | - | TRBV7-2 | TGTGCCAGCAGCTCGCAGGGCTACGAGCAGTACTTC | CASSSQGYEQYF
16 | TRBJ2-1 | - | - | TRBV6-5 | TGTGCCAGCAGTTACAATCAGGGATCCTCCTACAATGAGCAGTTCTTC | CASSYNQGSSYNEQFF
13 | TRBJ2-7 | - | few | TRBV6-5 | TGTGCCAGCAGTAGGGACGGCTTCTACGAGCAGTACTTC | CASSRDGFYEQYF